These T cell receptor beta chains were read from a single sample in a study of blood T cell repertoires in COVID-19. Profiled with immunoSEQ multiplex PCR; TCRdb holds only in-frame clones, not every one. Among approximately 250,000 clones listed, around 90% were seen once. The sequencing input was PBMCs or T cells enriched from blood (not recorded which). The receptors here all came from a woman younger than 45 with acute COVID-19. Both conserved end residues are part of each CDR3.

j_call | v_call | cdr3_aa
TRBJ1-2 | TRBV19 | CASSAATPGTGFSDGYTF
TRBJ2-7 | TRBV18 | CASSPDRSGEQYF
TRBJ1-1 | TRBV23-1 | CASSQNREPRVGTEAFF
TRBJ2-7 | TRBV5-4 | CASSHPSADEQYF
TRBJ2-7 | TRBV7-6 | CASSFQTTGYYEQYF
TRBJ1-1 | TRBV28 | CASVSAGPGNTEAFF
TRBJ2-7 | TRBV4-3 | CASSEATGPYEQYF
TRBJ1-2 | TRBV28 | CASSLTGVDSYGYTF
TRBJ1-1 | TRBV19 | CASSTTGTGDTEAFF
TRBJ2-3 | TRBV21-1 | CASSRRRGTDTQYF
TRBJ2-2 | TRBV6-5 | CASNRLATNTGELFF
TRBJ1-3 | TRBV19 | CATKSDRETTPIYF
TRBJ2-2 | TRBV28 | CASSLGDRDTGELFF
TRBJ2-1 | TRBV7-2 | CASSPRAPSGGGDEQFF
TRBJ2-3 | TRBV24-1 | CATSDWTASTDTQYF
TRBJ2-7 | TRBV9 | CASSGSGTSYEQYF
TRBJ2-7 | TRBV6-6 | CASSYIGLAGYEQYF
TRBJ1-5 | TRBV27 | CASSPVGYNQPQHF
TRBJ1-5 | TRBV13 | CASSSGQGGNQPQHF
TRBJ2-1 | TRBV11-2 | CASSPGYEQFF
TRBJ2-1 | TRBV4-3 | CASSQDVGLAYNEQFF
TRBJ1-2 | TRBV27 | CASASGTLYGYTF
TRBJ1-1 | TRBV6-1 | CASSDIDSLTEAFF
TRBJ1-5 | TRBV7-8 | CASSLEGVYSNQPQHF
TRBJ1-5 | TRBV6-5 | CASSFKAGTGNQPQHF
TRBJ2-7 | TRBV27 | CASSLFPSSGPSYEQYF
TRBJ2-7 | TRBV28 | CASSLGTGEAYEQYF
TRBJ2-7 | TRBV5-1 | CASSLGQGAREQYF
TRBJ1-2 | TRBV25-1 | CASSEAGGTDYGYTF
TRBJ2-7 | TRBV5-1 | CASSSPTGSYEQYF
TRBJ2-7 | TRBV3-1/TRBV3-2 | CASSQRIRGFHEQYF
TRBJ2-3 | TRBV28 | CASSRGTVLFSDTQYF